The next 10 T cell receptor beta chains were all read from a single sample in a study of blood T cell repertoires in COVID-19. Clones were sequenced by immunoSEQ multiplex PCR, and TCRdb holds only the in-frame ones, with some missing. This sample has 200,000 to 250,000 clones; roughly 82% occur once, and the top ten carry 9% to 15%. Sample: peripheral blood. The receptors were gathered from a man of 80 years or more with acute or convalescent COVID-19.

The chain couples TRBV6-5 to TRBJ2-2; 7 nucleotides line up with TRBD1. Looked up from germline, CDR1 is MNHEY and CDR2 is SVGAGI. V dropped 0 bases and J dropped 4; count of bases not matched to a gene: 5. This CDR3 is built from 16 residues. CDR3 bases: TGTGCCAGCAGTTACTCCTTGACAGGGACCACCGGGGAGCTGTTTTTT. As protein: CASSYSLTGTTGELFF.

The CDR3 loop is CASSLERSGLNTEAFF. CDR3 in DNA: TGTGCCAGCAGCTTAGAAAGGTCAGGGTTGAACACTGAAGCTTTCTTT. The rearrangement links TRBV11-1 to TRBJ1-1, with a tentative D call TRBD1 (5 bases). CDR1 SGHAT and CDR2 FQDESV come from the germline V gene (reference sequence). V was shortened by 1 base and J by 0 bases, with 12 bases between the two germline ends. CDR3 length: 16 amino acids.

CDR3 nucleotide sequence: TGTGCCAGCAGTGAAGTGGGACAGGGTGTTTCACCCCTCCACTTT. Translating gives CASSEVGQGVSPLHF. The V call is TRBV2, the J call TRBJ1-6, with TRBD1 matching over 9 bases. CDR1 is SNHLY, CDR2 FYNNEI, per germline. V shed 1 base and J 9 bases; nucleotides not matched to a gene: 4. This CDR3 comprises 15 residues.

V and J are TRBV5-1 and TRBJ1-1, with D possibly being TRBD1 (6 bases). Trimming took 2 bases from V and 8 from J, leaving 10 bases between them. The CDR3 runs 12 residues. The germline CDR1 and CDR2 sequences are SGHRS and YFSETQ. The CDR3 loop reads CASSFGTGEAFF. The CDR3 coding sequence is TGCGCCAGCAGCTTCGGCACAGGGGAAGCTTTCTTT.

CDR3 in DNA: TGTGCCAGCAGCTTGACCGGCCAGGGGCACAACGAGCAGTACTTC. Its protein is CASSLTGQGHNEQYF. The V gene is TRBV5-6, the J gene TRBJ2-7; TRBD1 might be the D (6 bases). The V end lost 1 base, the J end lost 5 bases, and 16 bases lay between the germline ends. Germline loops: CDR1 SGHDT, CDR2 YYEEEE. The CDR3 totals 15 residues.

CDR3 in amino acids: CASRPGTLTSGHEQYF. The CDR3 nucleotides read TGTGCCAGCAGACCCGGGACACTTACCTCCGGGCACGAGCAGTACTTC. The chain couples TRBV28 to TRBJ2-7, with D perhaps matching TRBD1 (6 bases). From germline, CDR1 is MDHEN and CDR2 SYDVKM. The CDR3 has 16 amino acids. V lost 6 bases to trimming and J lost 5 bases, with 23 bases between them.

This clone was picked up one time. J is TRBJ1-2 and V is TRBV6-5, with TRBD1 as a possible D gene (6 bases). The CDR3 has 12 amino acids. V was cut by 6 bases and J by 5 bases, with 10 bases left in between. In germline, CDR1 is MNHEY, CDR2 SVGAGI. This CDR3 is CASSTGNYGYTF. The CDR3 nucleotides read TGTGCCAGCAGCACAGGGAATTATGGCTACACCTTC.

Comment on this clone: The same CDR3 arises from other DNA sequences in this sample as well. V is TRBV18 and J is TRBJ1-4; D is possibly TRBD1 (6 bases). The length of the CDR3 is 13 residues. Deletions cut 3 bases from V and 5 bases from J, with 7 bases between. Germline V gene sequence: CDR1 KGHSH, CDR2 LQKENI. The CDR3 nucleotides read TGTGCCAGCTCACCCGGACAGAATGAAAAACTGTTTTTT. Translation gives CASSPGQNEKLFF.

The chain joins TRBV19 to TRBJ2-5; 8 nucleotides match TRBD2. The CDR3 totals 15 residues. The J segment lost 6 bases and the V segment lost 3 bases, leaving 9 bases of the junction unmatched. Germline CDR1 reads LNHDA; CDR2 reads SQIVND (reference sequence). For the CDR3, the DNA is TGTGCCAGTAGTATCGGAGTACGGGGGGGAAAGACCCAGTACTTC. Its protein product is CASSIGVRGGKTQYF.

This chain links TRBV5-1 with TRBJ1-1; D is undetermined. In germline, CDR1 is SGHRS, CDR2 YFSETQ. This CDR3 is built from 13 residues. Trimming took off 4 bases at V and 2 bases at J, with 9 bases between the two ends. CDR3 in DNA: TGCGCCAGCAGCGGAGTCCGAAACACTGAAGCTTTCTTT. Amino acids: CASSGVRNTEAFF.